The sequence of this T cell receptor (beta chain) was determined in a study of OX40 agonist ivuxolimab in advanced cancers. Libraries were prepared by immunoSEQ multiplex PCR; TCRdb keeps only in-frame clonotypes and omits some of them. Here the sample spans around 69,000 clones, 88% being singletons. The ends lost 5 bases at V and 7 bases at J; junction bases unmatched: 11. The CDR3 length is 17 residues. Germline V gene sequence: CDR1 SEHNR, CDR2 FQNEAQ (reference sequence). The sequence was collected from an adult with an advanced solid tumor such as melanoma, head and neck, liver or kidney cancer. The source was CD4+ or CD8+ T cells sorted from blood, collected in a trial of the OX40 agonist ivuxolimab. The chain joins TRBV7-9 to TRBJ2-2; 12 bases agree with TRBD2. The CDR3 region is CASSLLAGGPGSGELFF. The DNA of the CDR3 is TGTGCCAGCAGCCTCCTAGCGGGAGGGCCTGGAAGCGGGGAGCTGTTTTTT.